A selection of T cell receptor beta chains follows, all from one sample in a study of CD8+ T cells in alopecia areata. Using immunoSEQ multiplex PCR, the repertoire was profiled, and TCRdb retains in-frame clones only, with some absent. The sample includes about 97,000 clones, about 40% of them seen just once. Sequenced input: CD4+ T cells sorted from blood. The receptors were sampled from a human donor with alopecia areata. The CDR3 runs from the conserved cysteine through the conserved F or W. A D gene is named only where the DNA matches it firmly. Expanded clones get a size class; other rows say once, few or many, or leave the size out.

TGCAGTGCTAGCCAGGGTAATGGCTACACCTTC	CSASQGNGYTF	.	.	TRBV20-1	TRBJ1-2
TGTGCCACTAAGGTGAGGGGGCTTGGACAGCCCCAGCATTTT	CATKVRGLGQPQHF	TRBD1	few	TRBV19	TRBJ1-5
TGCGCCAGCAGCCAACGAGTATACGTCCCCGAGCAGTACTTC	CASSQRVYVPEQYF	.	.	TRBV4-3	TRBJ2-7
TGTGCCAGCAGTCGTAGCGCACTAGGACAGGGCTACGAGCAGTACTTC	CASSRSALGQGYEQYF	TRBD1	few	TRBV28	TRBJ2-7
TGTGCCAGCAGCTTCGCCGGGGGAGAGACCCAGTACTTC	CASSFAGGETQYF	.	few	TRBV7-2	TRBJ2-5
TGTGCCAGCATCCAAGACAGCGAGAACACTGAAGCTTTCTTT	CASIQDSENTEAFF	.	.	TRBV7-2	TRBJ1-1
TGCGCCAGCAGCAACGGACAGGGCGGGGTAGATGAGCAGTTCTTC	CASSNGQGGVDEQFF	TRBD1	few	TRBV5-1	TRBJ2-1
TGTGCCAGCAGTGATGACCTCCAGGCCGGATATGGCTACACCTTC	CASSDDLQAGYGYTF	.	.	TRBV2	TRBJ1-2
TGCAGCGTTGCCCCCCAGCGGGATACTGAAGCTTTCTTT	CSVAPQRDTEAFF	.	.	TRBV29-1	TRBJ1-1
TGTGCCAGCAGTCAACCGGGACAGGGTCTAGAGCGGTACTTC	CASSQPGQGLERYF	TRBD1	.	TRBV28	TRBJ2-4
TGTGCCAGCAGCTCCCTCGGGGTAGTAGGGGAGACCCAGTACTTC	CASSSLGVVGETQYF	.	once	TRBV5-4	TRBJ2-5
TGCGCCAGCAGTCCGAATCGACCTAGCGGGACAAACGGGGAGCTGTTTTTT	CASSPNRPSGTNGELFF	TRBD2	many	TRBV23-1	TRBJ2-2
TGCAGCGTACCGGAGAGGGGGTTTCGTGGCTACACCTTC	CSVPERGFRGYTF	.	.	TRBV29-1	TRBJ1-2
TGCAGCGCCACCGGTCGGTCAGCGAATACGCAGTATTTT	CSATGRSANTQYF	.	few	TRBV29-1	TRBJ2-3
TGTGCCAGCAGCAGAGGTGACATTGGCGTTTGGGGAGCTTTCTTT	CASSRGDIGVWGAFF	.	.	TRBV7-2	TRBJ1-1
TGCGCCAGCAGCTTGGTGGGGTCAGGGGAGCTGTTTTTT	CASSLVGSGELFF	.	once	TRBV5-1	TRBJ2-2
TGTGCCAGCAGCTTAGTCGCGACAGGGGGTACCGGGGAGCTGTTTTTT	CASSLVATGGTGELFF	TRBD1	few	TRBV7-2	TRBJ2-2
TGTGCCAGCAGTTCTCAGCCCCAGCATTTT	CASSSQPQHF	.	.	TRBV28	TRBJ1-5
TGCAGCGTCGGCCGGGGCGGGGAGCTGTTTTTT	CSVGRGGELFF	.	.	TRBV29-1	TRBJ2-2
TGTGCCAGCAGTGAAGCAAGACTAGCGGGATGGTCGGAGACCCAGTACTTC	CASSEARLAGWSETQYF	TRBD2	once	TRBV6-1	TRBJ2-5
TGCGCCAGCAGCCGCTTGACTAGCGGTCCGACAGATACGCAGTATTTT	CASSRLTSGPTDTQYF	TRBD2	.	TRBV4-1	TRBJ2-3
TGTGCCACCCCGAAGGCGGGGGATACCTACAATGAGCAGTTCTTC	CATPKAGDTYNEQFF	TRBD2	.	TRBV2	TRBJ2-1
TGTGCCAGTAGTATCTACAGGGATAGCAATCAGCCCCAGCATTTT	CASSIYRDSNQPQHF	.	.	TRBV19	TRBJ1-5
TGCAGCGTTGAAGATCTGGGCGGGGTGGACAGCTATGGCTACACCTTC	CSVEDLGGVDSYGYTF	.	.	TRBV29-1	TRBJ1-2
TGTGCCAGCAGCGAGCACGAACGGCGGACCGGGGAGCTGTTTTTT	CASSEHERRTGELFF	.	.	TRBV7-9	TRBJ2-2
TGCGCCAGCAGCCGGAGGACAGGGGGCGATTTCGGGACCCAGTACTTC	CASSRRTGGDFGTQYF	TRBD1	few	TRBV4-3	TRBJ2-5
TGTGCCAGCGAGAAAGAGTCACGGGGGGATACGCAGTATTTT	CASEKESRGDTQYF	.	.	TRBV7-2	TRBJ2-3
TGTGCCAGCAAGAGAACACAGGGGGGCACTGAAGCTTTCTTT	CASKRTQGGTEAFF	TRBD1	.	TRBV6-5	TRBJ1-1
TGCGCCAGCAGTCTGGAGGAGGTAAATGAGCAGTTCTTC	CASSLEEVNEQFF	.	.	TRBV23-1	TRBJ2-1
TGTGCCTGGACACGAGAGGGGACAGGGGGCACCGGGGAGCTGTTTTTT	CAWTREGTGGTGELFF	TRBD1	.	TRBV30	TRBJ2-2
TGTGCCTGGAGGTCAGGTCCCCAACAAACCTACGAGCAGTACTTC	CAWRSGPQQTYEQYF	.	.	TRBV30	TRBJ2-7
TGTGCCAGTAGTATCCAGAACAAGACCTCCTACGAGCAGTACTTC	CASSIQNKTSYEQYF	.	.	TRBV19	TRBJ2-7
TGTGCCAGCAGTTCACCAGCGGGAGTCACGGATACGCAGTATTTT	CASSSPAGVTDTQYF	TRBD2	once	TRBV28	TRBJ2-3
TGTGCCAGCAGTCGCGGACAGGGGAACATTCAGTACTTC	CASSRGQGNIQYF	TRBD1	.	TRBV6-6	TRBJ2-4
TGCGCCAGCAGCTTGGTTGAACAGGGGACCTACGAGCAGTACTTC	CASSLVEQGTYEQYF	TRBD1	.	TRBV5-1	TRBJ2-7
TGTGCCGCCCTACCCCGGGGACTAGCGGGAGTGAGCGCAGAGACCCAGTACTTC	CAALPRGLAGVSAETQYF	TRBD2	.	TRBV28	TRBJ2-5
TGTGCCACCAAATTTCGACAGGGGGCAATTCAGCCCCAGCATTTT	CATKFRQGAIQPQHF	TRBD1	.	TRBV19	TRBJ1-5
TGTGCCAGCAGCTTAGATAACAACGAGCAGTACTTC	CASSLDNNEQYF	.	few	TRBV7-9	TRBJ2-7
TGTGCCAGCAGTCTAACCCAGGGGAGAATTCAGTACTTC	CASSLTQGRIQYF	.	.	TRBV27	TRBJ2-4